What follows are 14 T cell receptor beta chains derived from one specimen sequenced in a study of T cells after yellow fever vaccination. TCRdb called the 5' RACE reads again in MiXCR, with one record for every CDR3 protein. The sample includes 320,000 or so distinct CDR3 sequences, 7% to 10% of them seen just once. The specimen comprised PBMCs, sampled around 45 days after the first yellow fever vaccination. The receptors derive from a man aged 18 to 30 who received the YFV17D yellow fever vaccine.

The chain is built from TRBV20-1 and TRBJ2-1; 8 bases are shared with TRBD2. Germline V gene lookup returns CDR1 DFQATT and CDR2 SNEGSKA (reference sequence). V lost 5 bases to trimming and J lost 4 bases; unmatched junction nucleotides: 7. The CDR3 runs 14 residues. CDR3 sequence (DNA): TGCAGTGCTCAGTCGGGGGGGGCGTACAATGAGCAGTTCTTC. It yields the protein CSAQSGGAYNEQFF.

This clonotype showed up just a few times. The V and J genes are TRBV7-2 and TRBJ2-7; D remains unclear. The CDR3 consists of 14 residues. Trimming left V 3 bases short and J 3 bases short, with 12 bases between. CDR1 is SGHTA, CDR2 FQGNSA, per germline. The CDR3 nucleotides are TGTGCCAGCAGCTTTCGGCTGACCAACTACGAGCAGTACTTC. It is translated as CASSFRLTNYEQYF.

V usage is TRBV5-4 and J usage is TRBJ2-3; 8 bases align to TRBD1. V lost 4 bases to trimming and J lost 2 bases; unmatched junction nucleotides: 12. Germline assignment: CDR1 SGHNT and CDR2 YYREEE (reference sequence). The CDR3 is 17 residues long. The CDR3 DNA reads as TGTGCCAGCAGCCGCTTGGGGACAGGTGTTTTCACAGATACGCAGTATTTT. Its protein product is CASSRLGTGVFTDTQYF.

In this sample, this clonotype turned up many times. The chain employs TRBV7-2 and TRBJ2-2, with D possibly called TRBD1 or TRBD2 (6 bases each). The ends were cut back, 2 bases at V and 5 bases at J, with 12 bases in the middle. CDR1 SGHTA and CDR2 FQGNSA come from the germline V gene. The CDR3 has 15 amino acids. CDR3 in amino acids: CASSLFQGGTGELFF. CDR3 DNA sequence: TGTGCCAGCAGCTTATTCCAAGGGGGGACCGGGGAGCTGTTTTTT.

This clonotype came up many times. This chain connects TRBV7-2 to TRBJ2-4; D may be TRBD1 or TRBD2 (5 bases each). Germline V gene lookup returns CDR1 SGHTA and CDR2 FQGNSA. V was cut by 6 bases and J by 6 bases, with 18 bases left in between. The CDR3 has 15 amino acids. Here the CDR3 reads CASSSPQYGGNIQYF. The CDR3 DNA sequence: TGTGCCAGCAGTTCCCCTCAGTATGGGGGAAACATTCAGTACTTC.

The chain joins TRBV20-1 to TRBJ1-5; D may be TRBD1 (6 bases). Trimming shortened V by 5 bases and J by 2 bases, and 13 bases separated the two germline ends. CDR3 length: 14 amino acids. Per the germline V gene, CDR1 is DFQATT and CDR2 is SNEGSKA (reference sequence). For the CDR3, the DNA is TGCAGTGCTTCACAGGGTTTAGGCAATCAGCCCCAGCATTTT. Amino acid sequence: CSASQGLGNQPQHF.

The V gene is TRBV18, the J gene TRBJ1-6; the D gene is possibly TRBD1 (5 bases). Germline values: CDR1 KGHSH, CDR2 LQKENI. The CDR3 contains 15 residues. With 3 bases removed from V and 6 bases from J, the gap between germline ends came to 12 bases. In DNA, the CDR3 is TGTGCCAGCTCACCTGGGCAGGGAGGTAATTCACCCCTCCACTTT. It codes for CASSPGQGGNSPLHF.

This rearrangement joins TRBV27 to TRBJ2-7, with TRBD2 identical over 8 bases. The J segment lost 6 bases and the V segment lost 7 bases, leaving 11 bases of the junction unmatched. Germline assignment: CDR1 MNHEY and CDR2 SMNVEV (reference sequence). The CDR3 runs 14 residues. The CDR3 nucleotides read TGTGCCAGCACCTCGGGGGGGTATACGAGCGAGCAGTACTTC. The encoded protein is CASTSGGYTSEQYF.

This chain connects TRBV3-1 to TRBJ1-2; no reliable D call. Trimming stripped 5 bases from V and 8 bases from J, with 12 bases between. Germline CDR1 reads LGHDT; CDR2 reads YNNKEL (reference sequence). This CDR3 has 12 residues. CDR3: CASSAGSTGYTF. The CDR3 DNA follows: TGTGCCAGCAGCGCCGGGTCAACGGGCTACACCTTC.

This clonotype was found a few times. The gene calls are TRBV7-8 and TRBJ1-2; the D is unclear. This CDR3 comprises 13 residues. CDR1 and CDR2 from the germline V gene are SGHVS and FQNEAQ. The V and J ends lost 3 bases and 6 bases respectively, with 11 bases between them. DNA of the CDR3: TGTGCCAGCAGCTTTACCGGGGTAAATGGCTACACCTTC. It yields the protein CASSFTGVNGYTF.

The chain uses TRBV20-1 and TRBJ2-1; a possible D gene is TRBD1 (5 bases). The CDR3 is 12 amino acids. V lost 3 bases, J lost 10 bases, and 13 bases lay in between. CDR1 DFQATT and CDR2 SNEGSKA come from the germline V gene (reference sequence). This CDR3 reads CSASPGQWEQFF. DNA of the CDR3: TGCAGTGCTAGCCCAGGACAATGGGAGCAGTTCTTC.

At least ten counts were recorded for this clonotype. The chain couples TRBV12-3 or TRBV12-4 to TRBJ1-2; possibly TRBD1 for D (5 bases). The CDR3 loop spans 13 amino acids. The V gene lost 2 bases and the J gene lost 6 bases, with 10 bases spanning the gap. CDR3 DNA sequence: TGTGCCAGCAGTTTACTCCGGGGGGATGGCTACACCTTC. Translated, it gives CASSLLRGDGYTF.

The sample holds a few counts of this clonotype. The chain couples TRBV7-2 to TRBJ2-3; 8 bases agree with TRBD2. In germline, CDR1 is SGHTA, CDR2 FQGNSA. The CDR3 contains 15 residues. J gave up 0 bases and V 6 bases, and 5 bases lay outside the gene matches. The CDR3 DNA follows: TGTGCCAGCAGATTACTAGCGGTTAGCACAGATACGCAGTATTTT. Its protein is CASRLLAVSTDTQYF.

At least ten counts were recorded for this clonotype. J is TRBJ2-5 and V is TRBV7-2, with TRBD2 matching 12 bases. V shed 1 base, J shed 3 bases, and the junction held 0 bases outside the gene matches. CDR1 and CDR2 (germline): SGHTA, FQGNSA. The CDR3 has 15 amino acids. In DNA form, the CDR3 reads TGTGCCAGCAGCTTAGGACTAGCGGGGGAAGAGACCCAGTACTTC. Its translation: CASSLGLAGEETQYF. The full variable domain, completed using reference TRBV7-2 and TRBJ2-5, is GAGVSQSPSNKVTEKGKDVELRCDPISGHTALYWYRQSLGQGLEFLIYFQGNSAPDKSGLPSDRFSAERTGGSVSTLTIQRTQQEDSAVYLCASSLGLAGEETQYFGPGTRLLVL.